This TCR beta chain was recovered during a study of cytomegalovirus exposure and HLA in healthy donors. Broader study findings: Per a prior analysis, the majority of TCR beta V segments were productive roughly 87% or roughly 30% of the time.

Notes on this clone: What it binds is unknown.

The PCR had 60 Vbeta and 13 Jbeta primers. Method: immunoSEQ multiplex PCR; TCRdb's copy keeps in-frame clones and lacks some. The sample holds fewer than 200,000 clones; under 75% are singletons and the top ten take approximately 7.1%. This CDR3 is 14 amino acids long. The germline V and J ends were trimmed by 6 bases and 0 bases, with 10 bases remaining between them. Germline assignment: CDR1 SGHTA and CDR2 FQGTGA. The clonotype comes from a man aged 35-49 years in good health and CMV-seropositive. The V and J genes are TRBV7-3 and TRBJ2-3; D not resolved. The material sequenced was PBMCs. CDR3 protein: CASSEYTSTDTQYF. CDR3 in DNA: TGTGCCAGCAGTGAGTATACCAGCACAGATACGCAGTATTTT.